This TCR beta chain was sequenced during a study of long-term antiretroviral therapy in people with HIV. Findings and limits, study-wide: Compared with controls, HIV repertoires showed narrower CDR3 length ranges. ART adherence, viral resistance and therapy changes were undocumented. Dating from about 2004 to 2018, the blood was possibly obtained under older ART regimens. The data indicate that diversity increased after ART but remained below transplant donor controls.

Germline CDR1 reads SGHDN; CDR2 reads FVKESK. Trimming at V came to 4 bases and at J to 8 bases, leaving 7 bases not matched to a gene. The CDR3 sequence is 14 residues long. An immunoSEQ assay, version v3.0, was performed at survey level. Only in-frame clones appear in the TCRdb table, and some are missing; sequencing was by immunoSEQ multiplex PCR. The table records tens of thousands of clones, approximately 85% of them present only once. Turning to this clone: The target antigen is unknown.

The receptor was isolated from a woman aged 45-59 years with HIV. The chain combines TRBV14 with TRBJ2-4; TRBD1 aligns across 8 bases. The material sequenced was unsorted PBMCs, taken 3.1 years after starting antiretroviral therapy. In nucleotides, the CDR3 is TGTGCCAGCAGCCGGACAGGGTCGAGGGACATTCAGTACTTC. This codes for CASSRTGSRDIQYF. Full variable domain (missing parts from reference TRBV14 and TRBJ2-4): EAGVTQFPSHSVIEKGQTVTLRCDPISGHDNLYWYRRVMGKEIKFLLHFVKESKQDESGMPNNRFLAERTGGTYSTLKVQPAELEDSGVYFCASSRTGSRDIQYFGAGTRLSVL.